Following are 20 T cell receptor beta chains from one sample sequenced in a study of PD-1 blockade in classical Hodgkin lymphoma. Time point given: cycle 4 day 1 (C4D1), after 6 weeks of nivolumab. Every patient relapsed after autologous stem cell transplantation, and brentuximab vedotin exposure varied. Produced via immunoSEQ multiplex PCR; TCRdb's table is partial and in-frame only. The data contain around 92,000 clones, approximately 83% of them singletons. Sequencing was performed on peripheral blood mononuclear cells (PBMCs), taken before the fourth cycle of nivolumab. These receptors came from a human donor with classical Hodgkin lymphoma.

The V call is TRBV10-3, the J call TRBJ2-7; a possible D gene is TRBD1 (6 bases). This CDR3 spans 14 amino acids. CDR1 is ENHRY, CDR2 SYGVKD, per germline. V was cut by 11 bases and J by 5 bases, with 22 bases left in between. The CDR3 nucleotides are TGTGCCGCCTCGCCGGGTGGGACAAGGAACGAGCAGTACTTC. It is translated as CAASPGGTRNEQYF.

This clone appeared a few times. Distinct nucleotide sequences in the sample also encode this CDR3. The chain couples TRBV2 to TRBJ1-2, with D perhaps TRBD1 (5 bases). This CDR3 region has 11 residues. CDR1 SNHLY and CDR2 FYNNEI come from the germline V gene. V lost 6 bases to trimming and J lost 4 bases, with 6 bases between them. CDR3 DNA: TGTGCCAGCAGCGACAGCTATGGCTACACCTTC. Its translation: CASSDSYGYTF.

The chain combines TRBV6-1 with TRBJ2-2; D is uncertain. Trimming removed 0 bases at V and 5 bases at J, with 7 bases between. Per germline, CDR1 MNHNS and CDR2 SASEGT. The CDR3 runs to 14 residues. CDR3: CASSEAPITGELFF. DNA for the CDR3: TGTGCCAGCAGTGAAGCGCCCATTACCGGGGAGCTGTTTTTT.

The genes are TRBV18 and TRBJ2-5; possible D gene TRBD1, 6 bases. Germline V gene lookup returns CDR1 KGHSH and CDR2 LQKENI. The CDR3 consists of 16 residues. Trimming took 2 bases from V and 4 from J, leaving 17 bases between them. CDR3 sequence: CASSPGVGRGPETQYF. CDR3 nucleotides: TGTGCCAGCTCACCAGGTGTGGGCAGGGGCCCAGAGACCCAGTACTTC. Filled out from reference TRBV18 and TRBJ2-5, the complete variable domain reads NAGVMQNPRHLVRRRGQEARLRCSPMKGHSHVYWYRQLPEEGLKFMVYLQKENIIDESGMPKERFSAEFPKEGPSILRIQQVVRGDSAAYFCASSPGVGRGPETQYFGPGTRLLVL.

This clone showed up just once. This sequence joins TRBV14 and TRBJ1-2; D remains ambiguous. This CDR3 is built from 13 residues. Trimming pared 0 bases from V and 6 bases from J, leaving 8 bases between. The germline V gene has CDR1 SGHDN and CDR2 FVKESK. CDR3 coding DNA: TGTGCCAGCAGCCAAGAAACAGCACATGGCTACACCTTC. Its protein product is CASSQETAHGYTF.

The rearrangement uses TRBV6-5 and TRBJ2-1; D might be TRBD1 or TRBD2, each matching 5 bases. The CDR3 sequence is 15 residues long. V gave up 0 bases and J gave up 6 bases, with 12 bases separating them. Germline loops: CDR1 MNHEY, CDR2 SVGAGI. The CDR3: CASSYSRDPINEQFF. CDR3 DNA sequence: TGTGCCAGCAGTTACTCCCGGGACCCCATCAATGAGCAGTTCTTC.

There are a few counts of this clone. This chain joins TRBV10-3 and TRBJ1-1; the D gene is possibly TRBD1 (6 bases). Germline loops: CDR1 ENHRY, CDR2 SYGVKD. Trimming shortened V by 5 bases and J by 5 bases, and 15 bases separated the two germline ends. This CDR3 comprises 14 residues. CDR3 sequence reads: CAISSQGEGTEAFF. The CDR3 DNA follows: TGTGCCATCAGTTCACAGGGAGAAGGGACTGAAGCTTTCTTT.

This clone was observed a few times. The chain uses TRBV25-1 and TRBJ1-4, with D tentatively TRBD1 (5 bases). The ends were cut back, 3 bases at V and 8 bases at J, with 16 bases in the middle. This CDR3 has 15 amino acids. Germline assignment: CDR1 MGHDK and CDR2 SYGVNS. The CDR3 region is CASSDRAGIEEKLFF. The CDR3 DNA sequence: TGTGCCAGCAGTGATCGGGCAGGGATAGAAGAAAAACTGTTTTTT.

In DNA, the CDR3 is TGTGCCATCAGGCTAGCGGAGACTAAAGGAGTTGCTATCGGGGAGCTGTTTTTT. It specifies CAIRLAETKGVAIGELFF. The gene calls are TRBV10-3 and TRBJ2-2; 7 positions match TRBD2. V lost 6 bases to trimming and J lost 7 bases; unmatched junction nucleotides: 20. The CDR3 runs to 18 residues. The germline V gene has CDR1 ENHRY and CDR2 SYGVKD.

This clone has a single count. V usage is TRBV7-9 and J usage is TRBJ2-7, with D unresolved. Germline CDR1 reads SEHNR; CDR2 reads FQNEAQ (reference sequence). The CDR3 is made up of 15 amino acids. V lost 2 bases, J lost 2 bases, and 13 bases lay in between. CDR3 sequence (DNA): TGTGCCAGCAGCTTACAAGCCTCCATTACCTACGAGCAGTACTTC. Its translation is CASSLQASITYEQYF. Looking up the rest from reference TRBV7-9 and TRBJ2-7 gives the full variable domain: DTGVSQNPRHKITKRGQNVTFRCDPISEHNRLYWYRQTLGQGPEFLTYFQNEAQLEKSRLLSDRFSAERPKGSFSTLEIQRTEQGDSAMYLCASSLQASITYEQYFGPGTRLTVT.

The V and J genes are TRBV10-3 and TRBJ2-1, with a possible D match to TRBD2 (6 bases). This CDR3 spans 16 amino acids. Germline-derived CDR1 and CDR2 are ENHRY and SYGVKD. Between the trimmed V and J ends, which lost 0 bases and 1 base, there was a span of 10 bases. CDR3 in amino acids: CAISESSGRSYNEQFF. The DNA of the CDR3 is TGTGCCATCAGTGAGTCGTCGGGGAGGTCCTACAATGAGCAGTTCTTC.

This chain uses TRBV6-1 with TRBJ2-1, with D perhaps TRBD2 (5 bases). The CDR3 has 14 amino acids. Between the trimmed V and J ends, which lost 9 bases and 5 bases, there was a span of 17 bases. CDR1 MNHNS and CDR2 SASEGT come from the germline V gene. This CDR3 reads CASRLAQRDNEQFF. The CDR3 DNA reads TGTGCCAGTCGGCTAGCACAAAGAGACAATGAGCAGTTCTTC.

V is TRBV18 and J is TRBJ2-1; tentative D call: TRBD2 (5 bases). V was pared by 1 base and J by 0 bases, with 7 bases between. CDR1 and CDR2 from the germline V gene are KGHSH and LQKENI. The CDR3 length is 15 residues. CDR3 region: CASSPQSGSYNEQFF. The CDR3 coding sequence is TGTGCCAGCTCACCACAGAGCGGCTCCTACAATGAGCAGTTCTTC.

For the CDR3, the DNA is TGTGCCAGCAGCCGTGGGACTAGCGGGACCCCAGATACGCAGTATTTT. It specifies CASSRGTSGTPDTQYF. V is TRBV4-2 and J is TRBJ2-3, with 13 bases matching TRBD2. The germline V gene has CDR1 LGHNA and CDR2 YNFKEQ. V was clipped by 4 bases and J by 4 bases; unmatched bases: 5. The length of the CDR3 is 16 residues.

This clone has only one observation. This chain links TRBV27 with TRBJ2-1; 8 nucleotides align to TRBD2. The germline CDR1 and CDR2 sequences are MNHEY and SMNVEV (reference sequence). V shed 3 bases, J shed 10 bases, and the junction held 8 bases outside the gene matches. The CDR3 loop spans 14 amino acids. The DNA of the CDR3 is TGTGCCAGCAGTTTTCGAAGGTCTAGCGGGGAGCAGTTCTTC. Translation: CASSFRRSSGEQFF.

V usage is TRBV28 and J usage is TRBJ1-1; 8 nucleotides line up with TRBD1. The V segment lost 6 bases and the J segment 0 bases; nucleotides outside the gene matches: 0. The CDR3 sequence is 13 residues long. Germline values: CDR1 MDHEN, CDR2 SYDVKM. DNA for the CDR3: TGTGCCAGCAGCAGGGGGCTGAACACTGAAGCTTTCTTT. It encodes CASSRGLNTEAFF.

V gene TRBV29-1 combines with J gene TRBJ2-7; TRBD1 matches 9 bases. The CDR3 totals 15 residues. The V gene's germline CDR1 is SQVTM and CDR2 ANQGSEA. V shed 6 bases, J shed 2 bases, and the junction held 11 bases outside the gene matches. The CDR3 DNA is TGCAGCGTCAGACGGGGGACAGGGCGGGCCTACGAGCAGTACTTC. Protein: CSVRRGTGRAYEQYF.

This chain connects TRBV5-1 to TRBJ2-3, with 7 bases matching TRBD2. This CDR3 contains 14 residues. Per germline, CDR1 SGHRS and CDR2 YFSETQ. Trimming cost V 0 bases and J 6 bases; bases outside gene matches: 4. The CDR3 spells CASSLVGREDTQYF. In nucleotides, the CDR3 is TGCGCCAGCAGCTTGGTCGGGCGGGAGGATACGCAGTATTTT.

This sequence joins TRBV10-3 and TRBJ1-1; TRBD1 might be the D (5 bases). Germline V CDR1 and CDR2: ENHRY, SYGVKD. Trimming removed 10 bases from V and 9 bases from J, with 24 bases in between. The CDR3 length is 14 residues. The CDR3 region has the DNA TGTGCCAGCTCTTCTGGCCTGCCGGAGGGGCAAGCTTTCTTT. This sequence encodes CASSSGLPEGQAFF.

This chain uses TRBV19 with TRBJ2-1, with 7 bases lining up with TRBD1. The CDR3 sequence is 13 residues long. CDR1 LNHDA and CDR2 SQIVND come from the germline V gene (reference sequence). The V and J ends lost 5 bases and 9 bases, in that order; junction bases with no gene match: 7. CDR3 sequence: CASSVQQGIEQFF. The DNA for the CDR3 is TGTGCCAGTAGTGTTCAACAGGGGATTGAGCAGTTCTTC.